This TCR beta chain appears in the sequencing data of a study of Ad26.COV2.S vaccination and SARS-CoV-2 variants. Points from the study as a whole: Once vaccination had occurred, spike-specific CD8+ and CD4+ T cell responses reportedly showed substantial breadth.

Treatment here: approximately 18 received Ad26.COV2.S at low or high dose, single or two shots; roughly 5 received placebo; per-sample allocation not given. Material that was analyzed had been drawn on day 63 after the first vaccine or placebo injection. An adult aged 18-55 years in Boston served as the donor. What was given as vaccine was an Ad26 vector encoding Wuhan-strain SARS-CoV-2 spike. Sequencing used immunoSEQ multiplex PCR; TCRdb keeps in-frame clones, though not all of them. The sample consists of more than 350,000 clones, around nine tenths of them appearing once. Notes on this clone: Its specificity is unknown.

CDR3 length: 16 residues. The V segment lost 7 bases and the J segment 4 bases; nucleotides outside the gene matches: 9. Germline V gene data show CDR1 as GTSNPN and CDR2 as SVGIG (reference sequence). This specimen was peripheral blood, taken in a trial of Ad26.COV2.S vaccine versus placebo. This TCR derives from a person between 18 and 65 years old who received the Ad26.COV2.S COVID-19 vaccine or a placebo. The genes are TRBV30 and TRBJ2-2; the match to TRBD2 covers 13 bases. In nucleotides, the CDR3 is TGTGCCTCGAGGACTAGCGGGGGAGGGGCCACCGGGGAGCTGTTTTTT. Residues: CASRTSGGGATGELFF.